The 19 T cell receptor beta chains in this list originate from one sample, sequenced in a study of molecular identifiers for immune sequencing clone quantification. One entry per CDR3 protein, called by TCRdb with MiXCR from the PCR reads. The repertoire holds tens of thousands of distinct CDR3 sequences, with 21% as singletons. The sample was naive CD8+ T cells from blood, with Jurkat cell RNA spiked in. The sample's subset: FACS-sorted CD8+CD4-CCR7+CD45RA+ naive T cells. The origin of the receptors is a human donor in good health. Some libraries in this study had Jurkat cell RNA spiked in.

This clonotype was counted many times. The chain uses TRBV7-9 and TRBJ1-2, with 9 bases fitting TRBD1. Trimming took 6 bases from V and 7 from J; bases not matched to a gene: 6. The CDR3 length is 13 residues. Germline V gives CDR1 SEHNR, CDR2 FQNEAQ (reference sequence). The CDR3 region has the DNA TGTGCCAGCAGTCGCGGGGACAGGGCTGGCTACACCTTC. Its protein product is CASSRGDRAGYTF.

This clonotype was recorded many times. The chain is built from TRBV7-6 and TRBJ1-3; tentatively, D is TRBD1 (5 bases). CDR3 size: 16 residues. Germline CDR1 is SGHVS and CDR2 is FNYEAQ. The V end lost 4 bases, the J end lost 0 bases, and 13 bases lay between the germline ends. The CDR3 spells CASSYSVGRSGNTIYF. CDR3 DNA sequence: TGTGCCAGCAGCTACTCAGTGGGGCGCTCTGGAAACACCATATATTTT.

In its sample, this clonotype was seen a few times. The J gene is TRBJ2-1, the V gene TRBV12-3 or TRBV12-4; possible D gene TRBD1, 7 bases. The CDR3 consists of 15 residues. V was trimmed by 5 bases and J by 3 bases, leaving 14 bases between them. The CDR3 coding sequence is TGTGCCAGCAGTGATCAGGGGGGCCGCTACAATGAGCAGTTCTTC. This encodes CASSDQGGRYNEQFF.

The rearrangement joins TRBV6-2 or TRBV6-3 to TRBJ2-7, with D hard to call. This CDR3 comprises 12 residues. The germline V gene has CDR1 MNHEY and CDR2 SVGEGT. V dropped 2 bases and J dropped 2 bases, with 4 bases sitting between them. In DNA, the CDR3 is TGTGCCAGCAGTTACGTTGCCTACGAGCAGTACTTC. As protein: CASSYVAYEQYF.

This clonotype was seen repeatedly, ten times or more. The V and J genes are TRBV29-1 and TRBJ2-7; the D gene is possibly TRBD2 (6 bases). Germline V CDR1 and CDR2: SQVTM, ANQGSEA. V was pared by 3 bases and J by 5 bases, with 11 bases between. This CDR3 contains 12 residues. This chain's CDR3 is CSVEGGFNEQYF. The CDR3 nucleotides are TGCAGCGTTGAGGGAGGTTTCAACGAGCAGTACTTC.

The chain uses TRBV12-3 or TRBV12-4 and TRBJ2-1; the match to TRBD2 covers 9 bases. There are 13 residues in the CDR3. The trim removed 5 bases at V and 8 bases at J, leaving 4 bases unmatched. As DNA, the CDR3 is TGTGCCAGCAGTACGGGACTAGCCTATGAGCAGTTCTTC. As protein: CASSTGLAYEQFF.

J is TRBJ2-1 and V is TRBV6-2 or TRBV6-3; 14 bases map to TRBD2. Germline lookup yields CDR1 MNHEY and CDR2 SVGEGT. J was trimmed by 1 base and V by 5 bases; bases with no gene match: 10. The CDR3 contains 19 residues. The CDR3 DNA reads TGTGCCAGCAGTAGGACCCGGGGGACTAGCGGGAGTTCCTACAATGAGCAGTTCTTC. This codes for CASSRTRGTSGSSYNEQFF.

This clonotype was seen many times. The chain has TRBV30 and TRBJ2-7; D not resolved. V lost 2 bases and J 2 bases, leaving 13 bases between the germline ends. The germline CDR1 and CDR2 sequences are GTSNPN and SVGIG (reference sequence). The CDR3 runs 14 residues. This CDR3 reads CAWSPLGPTYEQYF. The CDR3 DNA is TGTGCCTGGAGTCCCCTCGGGCCGACCTACGAGCAGTACTTC. The variable domain in full, with the rest retrieved from reference TRBV30 and TRBJ2-7, is SQTIHQWPATLVQPVGSPLSLECTVEGTSNPNLYWYRQAAGRGLQLLFYSVGIGQISSEVPQNLSASRPQDRQFILSSKKLLLSDSGFYLCAWSPLGPTYEQYFGPGTRLTVT.

On this clonotype: A clone one base away is much larger, so this may be a read error. The J gene is TRBJ2-7, the V gene TRBV27, with TRBD2 identical over 10 bases. This CDR3 comprises 14 residues. Per the germline V gene, CDR1 is MNHEY and CDR2 is SMNVEV (reference sequence). The CDR3 sequence is CASSSGGVSYERYF. CDR3 nucleotides: TGTGCCAGCAGTAGCGGGGGGGTCTCCTACGAGCGGTACTTC.

Worth noting for this clonotype: Since no conserved phenylalanine or tryptophan closes the CDR3, a read error is the likely cause. The chain combines TRBV4-1 with TRBJ1-1, with TRBD1 identical over 9 bases. The CDR3 length is 16 residues. The germline V gene encodes CDR1 MGHRA and CDR2 YSYEKL. The CDR3 region is CASMSGGQGLNAEAFL. In DNA form, the CDR3 reads TGCGCCAGCATGAGTGGGGGACAGGGCTTGAACGCTGAAGCTTTCCTT.

Ten or more counts support this clonotype. This sequence joins TRBV7-3 and TRBJ2-3, with 8 bases lining up with TRBD2. The CDR3 spans 15 residues. Trimming at V came to 4 bases and at J to 2 bases, leaving 5 bases not matched to a gene. Germline V gives CDR1 SGHTA, CDR2 FQGTGA. CDR3 protein: CASSSSGSPTDTQYF. CDR3 in DNA: TGTGCCAGCAGCTCAAGCGGGAGCCCCACAGATACGCAGTATTTT.

V usage is TRBV6-2 or TRBV6-3 and J usage is TRBJ2-7; D uncertain. The germline V gene encodes CDR1 MNHEY and CDR2 SVGEGT. The CDR3 contains 15 residues. V was shortened by 7 bases and J by 4 bases, with 20 bases between the two germline ends. The CDR3 reads CASTPRGGLGYEQYF. CDR3 coding DNA: TGTGCCAGCACTCCCCGTGGTGGATTGGGGTACGAGCAGTACTTC.

As to this clonotype: One end of the junction does not line up with germline, which may come from a read error. The chain recombines TRBV29-1 with TRBJ2-3; D assignment may be TRBD1 or TRBD2 (5 bases each). The CDR3 is 13 amino acids. Germline V gene sequence: CDR1 SQVTM, CDR2 ANQGSEA. The CDR3 sequence is CSVDMGDTGTQYF. The CDR3 DNA sequence: TGCAGCGTTGATATGGGAGACACAGGTACGCAGTATTTT.

To note about this clonotype: The junction and the germline gene differ at one end; a read error may be behind it. The V gene is TRBV12-3 or TRBV12-4, the J gene TRBJ2-3, with D tentatively TRBD2 (6 bases). The CDR3 length is 14 residues. The CDR3 loop is CAGSPRLGPNTQYF. For the CDR3, the DNA is TGTGCCGGCAGTCCGAGACTAGGGCCAAATACGCAGTATTTT.

This clonotype was counted many times. The chain links TRBV4-3 to TRBJ1-5, with a weak D call TRBD1 (5 bases). This CDR3 spans 15 amino acids. The V gene lost 2 bases and the J gene lost 3 bases, with 11 bases spanning the gap. From germline, CDR1 is LGHNA and CDR2 YSLEER. CDR3 DNA sequence: TGCGCCAGCAGCCAATCCAGGGAGTTCAATCAGCCCCAGCATTTT. Translation: CASSQSREFNQPQHF.

A word on this clonotype: Just one base apart from a much larger clone, this may be a read error. The chain is built from TRBV28 and TRBJ1-1, with TRBD1 matching 7 bases. The CDR3 extends over 18 amino acids. J was trimmed by 5 bases and V by 11 bases; bases with no gene match: 26. Germline V lookup: CDR1 MDHEN, CDR2 SYDVKM. This chain's CDR3 is CAGYRKQKLKTGRTEAFF. The CDR3 DNA reads as TGTGCCGGCTACCGAAAACAGAAACTAAAGACAGGGAGAACTGAAGCTTTCTTT.

This clonotype was found many times. The V call is TRBV20-1, the J call TRBJ2-4; D assignment may be TRBD1 or TRBD2 (5 bases each). The V end was cut by 6 bases, the J end by 1 base, with 13 bases between. The germline gives CDR1 DFQATT, CDR2 SNEGSKA (reference sequence). This CDR3 is 14 amino acids long. CDR3 amino acids: CSAHGGIAKNIQYF. As DNA, the CDR3 is TGCAGTGCCCATGGGGGAATTGCCAAAAACATTCAGTACTTC.

This clonotype was seen more than once but under ten times. The chain couples TRBV7-6 to TRBJ2-6; D gene uncertain. Trimming stripped 1 base from V and 1 base from J, with 11 bases between. Germline V gene lookup returns CDR1 SGHVS and CDR2 FNYEAQ. The CDR3 is 17 amino acids. CDR3 residues: CASSLVLKPSGANVLTF. The CDR3 nucleotides read TGTGCCAGCAGCTTAGTTCTGAAACCTTCTGGGGCCAACGTCCTGACTTTC.

This clonotype appeared many times. The CDR3 sequence: CASSSRPSGNTIYF. The CDR3 DNA reads as TGTGCCAGCAGCTCAAGGCCCTCTGGAAACACCATATATTTT. V usage is TRBV6-5 and J usage is TRBJ1-3; D remains ambiguous. The CDR3 loop spans 14 amino acids. The ends were cut back, 6 bases at V and 0 bases at J, with 9 bases in the middle. CDR1 and CDR2 (germline): MNHEY, SVGAGI.